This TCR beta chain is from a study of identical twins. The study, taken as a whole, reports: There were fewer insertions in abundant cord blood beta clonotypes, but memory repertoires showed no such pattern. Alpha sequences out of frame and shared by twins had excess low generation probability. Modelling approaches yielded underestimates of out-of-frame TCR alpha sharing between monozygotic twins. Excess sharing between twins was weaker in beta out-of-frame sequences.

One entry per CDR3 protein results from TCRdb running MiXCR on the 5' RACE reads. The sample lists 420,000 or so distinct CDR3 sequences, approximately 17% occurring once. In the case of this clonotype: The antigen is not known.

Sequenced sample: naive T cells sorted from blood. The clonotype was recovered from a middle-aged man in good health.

The CDR3: CASSLGQAYYNSPLHF. The CDR3 nucleotides are TGTGCCAGCAGCTTAGGGCAGGCTTACTATAATTCACCCCTCCACTTT. The genes are TRBV7-2 and TRBJ1-6, with D uncertain. The V gene's germline CDR1 is SGHTA and CDR2 FQGNSA. With 1 base removed from V and 3 bases from J, the gap between germline ends came to 10 bases. This CDR3 is built from 16 residues.